This T cell receptor beta chain emerged from a study of chemoradiotherapy in HPV16-positive cancers. Repertoires were generated with immunoSEQ multiplex PCR, while TCRdb's copy carries only in-frame clones and drops some. Of about 22,000 clones in the sample, roughly 89% were seen once. Trimming removed 2 bases at V and 7 bases at J, with 16 bases between. The germline CDR1 and CDR2 sequences are SGHTS and YDEGEE. This CDR3 has 15 amino acids. This clone was seen a few times. What it binds is not known. General study findings and limits: The functional HPV-specific definition rests on just a couple of HPV16-positive patients. In HPV16-positive patients, HPV-responsive T-cell expansion tracked better recurrence-free survival.

The sequence was collected from a human donor with HPV-associated anogenital cancer. This material consisted of blood, taken from a patient who underwent chemoradiotherapy. The rearrangement uses TRBV5-8 and TRBJ1-5; D is perhaps TRBD1 (6 bases). The CDR3 sequence is CASSFLLGGGQPQHF. CDR3 coding DNA: TGTGCCAGCAGCTTCCTCTTGGGGGGCGGACAGCCCCAGCATTTT. Drawing the rest from reference TRBV5-8 and TRBJ1-5, the complete variable domain is EAGVTQSPTHLIKTRGQQATLRCSPISGHTSVYWYQQALGLGLQFLLWYDEGEERNRGNFPPRFSGRQFPNYSSELNVNALELEDSALYLCASSFLLGGGQPQHFGDGTRLSIL.